The 7 T cell receptor beta chains reported below all come from one sample, sequenced in a study of blood T cell repertoires in COVID-19. Repertoires were generated with immunoSEQ multiplex PCR, while TCRdb's copy carries only in-frame clones and drops some. Found here are about 50,000 clones, 89% of them singletons; the top ten hold more than 2%. Sequencing was carried out using peripheral blood. Receptors were obtained from a human donor in a cohort sampled during active COVID-19.

The rearrangement uses TRBV28 and TRBJ1-3; D is uncertain. CDR3 length: 14 residues. V was cut by 3 bases and J by 0 bases, with 6 bases left in between. The germline V gene has CDR1 MDHEN and CDR2 SYDVKM. CDR3 coding DNA: TGTGCCAGCAGTTTCCCCAACTCTGGAAACACCATATATTTT. This translates into CASSFPNSGNTIYF. Variable domain in full (rest from reference TRBV28 and TRBJ1-3): DVKVTQSSRYLVKRTGEKVFLECVQDMDHENMFWYRQDPGLGLRLIYFSYDVKMKEKGDIPEGYSVSREKKERFSLILESASTNQTSMYLCASSFPNSGNTIYFGEGSWLTVV.

This clone was found once. This sequence joins TRBV12-5 and TRBJ2-3, with D possibly being TRBD2 (6 bases). Germline CDR1 and CDR2: LGHNT and FRNRAP. The CDR3 sequence is 15 residues long. Deletions cut 0 bases from V and 1 base from J, with 8 bases between. The CDR3 sequence is CASGLVGGGTDTQYF. The CDR3 DNA reads TGTGCTAGTGGTTTGGTAGGAGGGGGCACAGATACGCAGTATTTT. The variable domain in full, completed from reference TRBV12-5 and TRBJ2-3, reads DARVTQTPRHKVTEMGQEVTMRCQPILGHNTVFWYRQTMMQGLELLAYFRNRAPLDDSGMPKDRFSAEMPDATLATLKIQPSEPRDSAVYFCASGLVGGGTDTQYFGPGTRLTVL.

The rearrangement links TRBV5-1 to TRBJ1-6, with no clear D. The CDR3 is 17 amino acids. Germline values: CDR1 SGHRS, CDR2 YFSETQ. V lost 0 bases and J lost 10, with 20 bases in between. Here the CDR3 DNA reads TGCGCCAGCAGCTTGGACGGCACAGCAGGTCGCAAATCACCCCTCCACTTT. This sequence encodes CASSLDGTAGRKSPLHF.

The CDR3 nucleotides are TGTGCCAGCTCACCGGGGACAGAAGATCAGCCCCAGCATTTT. Translating gives CASSPGTEDQPQHF. The chain uses TRBV18 and TRBJ1-5; 7 bases map to TRBD1. CDR3 length equals 14 residues. Trimming took 3 bases from V and 5 from J; bases not matched to a gene: 4. Germline V gene sequence: CDR1 KGHSH, CDR2 LQKENI.

The rearrangement uses TRBV27 and TRBJ1-1; 8 nucleotides align to TRBD1. After removal of 5 bases from V and 6 bases from J, the junction contained 5 bases not matched to a gene. Germline V gene sequence: CDR1 MNHEY, CDR2 SMNVEV (reference sequence). This CDR3 has 13 residues. The DNA of the CDR3 is TGTGCCAGCAGTCCCAGGGGGCTCCCTGAAGCTTTCTTT. Its translation is CASSPRGLPEAFF.

The rearrangement joins TRBV19 to TRBJ1-2; 7 nucleotides agree with TRBD1. The CDR3 consists of 12 residues. Germline lookup yields CDR1 LNHDA and CDR2 SQIVND (reference sequence). The junction had 9 bases not matched to a gene; V was cut back by 10 bases and J by 7 bases. CDR3 residues: CATVDRVSGYTF. In DNA form, the CDR3 reads TGTGCCACCGTTGACAGGGTTAGTGGCTACACCTTC.

This clone was observed a single time. The CDR3 is CASSFSRLSGYGEQFF. DNA of the CDR3: TGTGCCAGCAGTTTTAGCCGACTGTCAGGGTATGGTGAGCAGTTCTTC. The V gene is TRBV6-5, the J gene TRBJ2-1, with a tentative D call TRBD1 (5 bases). The CDR3 runs 16 residues. With 4 bases removed from V and 9 bases from J, the gap between germline ends came to 22 bases. Germline CDR1 reads MNHEY; CDR2 reads SVGAGI.